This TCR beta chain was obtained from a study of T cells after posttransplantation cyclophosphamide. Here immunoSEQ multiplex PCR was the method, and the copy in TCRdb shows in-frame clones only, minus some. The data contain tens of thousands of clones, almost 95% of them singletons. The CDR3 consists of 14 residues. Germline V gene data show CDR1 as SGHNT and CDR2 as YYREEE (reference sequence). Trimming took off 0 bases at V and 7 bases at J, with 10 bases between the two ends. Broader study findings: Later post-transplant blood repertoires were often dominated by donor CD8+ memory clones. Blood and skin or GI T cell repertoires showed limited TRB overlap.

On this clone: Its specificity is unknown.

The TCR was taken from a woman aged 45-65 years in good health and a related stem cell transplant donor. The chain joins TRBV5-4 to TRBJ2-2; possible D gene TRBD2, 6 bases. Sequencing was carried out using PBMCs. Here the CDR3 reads CASSLGGLSGELFF. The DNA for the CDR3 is TGTGCCAGCAGCTTGGGGGGACTCAGCGGGGAGCTGTTTTTT. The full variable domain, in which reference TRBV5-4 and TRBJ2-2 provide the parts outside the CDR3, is ETGVTQSPTHLIKTRGQQVTLRCSSQSGHNTVSWYQQALGQGPQFIFQYYREEENGRGNFPPRFSGLQFPNYSSELNVNALELDDSALYLCASSLGGLSGELFFGEGSRLTVL.